This TCR beta chain originates from a study of blood T cell repertoires in COVID-19. Overall study context: COVID-19 samples, acute and convalescent, were from the United States, Italy and Spain.

Deletions cut 5 bases from V and 7 bases from J, with 15 bases between. The length of the CDR3 is 15 residues. Germline V gene lookup returns CDR1 LGHDT and CDR2 YNNKEL (reference sequence). Either two negative PCRs, clearance, or symptom resolution qualified Cohort 3 donors as recovered. Authors' data handling: Reference gene primer amplification gave nucleated cell count estimates. Measured with immunoSEQ multiplex PCR; TCRdb has only the in-frame clones, and not every one. V and J calls and clone size are as listed in that table; D and trimming were resolved from the DNA. The table has approximately 470,000 clones, 87% seen once.

Input material: PBMCs or T cells enriched from blood (not recorded which). The chain couples TRBV3-1 (or the pseudogene TRBV3-2) to TRBJ1-6; TRBD1 is a possible D gene (5 bases). This receptor was obtained from a woman younger than 35 who had recovered from COVID-19. CDR3 DNA: TGTGCCAGCAGCTCCCGACAGTTGACCAATTCACCCCTCCACTTT. Protein product: CASSSRQLTNSPLHF.